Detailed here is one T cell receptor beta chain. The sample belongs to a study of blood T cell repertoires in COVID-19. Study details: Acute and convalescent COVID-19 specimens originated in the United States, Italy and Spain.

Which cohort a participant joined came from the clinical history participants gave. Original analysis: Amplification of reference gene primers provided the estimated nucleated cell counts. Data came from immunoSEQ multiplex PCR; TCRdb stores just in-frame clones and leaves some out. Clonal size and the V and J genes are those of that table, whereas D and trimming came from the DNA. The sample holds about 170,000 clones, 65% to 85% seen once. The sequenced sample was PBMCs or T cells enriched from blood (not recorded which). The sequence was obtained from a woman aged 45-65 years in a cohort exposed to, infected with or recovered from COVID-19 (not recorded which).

CDR3: CASSLIISSGNTIYF. For the CDR3, the DNA is TGTGCCAGCAGCTTAATTATTTCCTCTGGAAACACCATATATTTT. This chain uses TRBV7-2 with TRBJ1-3; D gene uncertain. This CDR3 has 15 amino acids. The V gene lost 2 bases and the J gene lost 0 bases, with 8 bases spanning the gap. Germline lookup yields CDR1 SGHTA and CDR2 FQGNSA.